The 27 T cell receptor beta chains reported below all come from one sample, sequenced in a study of T cell repertoires in cytomegalovirus infection. Using its own MiXCR run on the reads, TCRdb lists one record per CDR3 protein. In the table there are approximately 630,000 distinct CDR3 sequences, 24% of which are singletons. Input material: CD8+ T cells from PBMCs. The receptors were sampled from a human donor in good health (CMV status not recorded). Some clones in this sample may be carry-over from other donors' samples.

Only a few counts were recorded for this clonotype. This chain joins TRBV4-1 and TRBJ2-1, with 9 bases lining up with TRBD2. The CDR3 extends over 19 amino acids. Germline V gives CDR1 MGHRA, CDR2 YSYEKL. V gave up 0 bases and J gave up 2 bases; unmatched junction bases: 11. CDR3 sequence: CASSQDLAGGLLAYNEQFF. As DNA, the CDR3 is TGCGCCAGCAGCCAAGATTTGGCGGGGGGGCTGCTAGCCTACAATGAGCAGTTCTTC.

There are many counts of this clonotype. This chain uses TRBV7-9 with TRBJ2-7; D remains unclear. V dropped 1 base and J dropped 7 bases, with 20 bases sitting between them. In germline, CDR1 is SEHNR, CDR2 FQNEAQ (reference sequence). The CDR3 is made up of 16 amino acids. The CDR3 region has the DNA TGTGCCAGCAGCTTAGGCCGCGGAAGGTCGGTTGATGAGCAGTACTTC. This sequence encodes CASSLGRGRSVDEQYF.

The chain combines TRBV10-3 with TRBJ2-3, with D unresolved. Germline V gene sequence: CDR1 ENHRY, CDR2 SYGVKD. This CDR3 spans 17 amino acids. Between the trimmed V and J ends, which lost 0 bases and 0 bases, there was a span of 13 bases. CDR3 sequence: CAISESLLAGSTDTQYF. CDR3 coding DNA: TGTGCCATCAGTGAGTCGCTATTAGCCGGTAGCACAGATACGCAGTATTTT.

This rearrangement joins TRBV2 to TRBJ1-5; D call uncertain. This CDR3 has 14 amino acids. Germline V gives CDR1 SNHLY, CDR2 FYNNEI. Trimming pared 4 bases from V and 3 bases from J, leaving 10 bases between. The CDR3 reads CASSVWVANQPQHF. The CDR3 DNA sequence: TGTGCCAGCAGTGTTTGGGTAGCCAATCAGCCCCAGCATTTT.

The rearrangement links TRBV2 to TRBJ2-2; 8 bases align to TRBD2. The germline gives CDR1 SNHLY, CDR2 FYNNEI. V lost 7 bases, J lost 7 bases, and 5 bases stayed unmatched. The CDR3 is 13 amino acids. CDR3 bases: TGTGCCAGCACTTCGGGGGGGCTCGGGGAGCTGTTTTTT. It encodes CASTSGGLGELFF.

The chain employs TRBV19 and TRBJ2-1, with D unclear. In germline, CDR1 is LNHDA, CDR2 SQIVND (reference sequence). Trimming removed 3 bases from V and 1 base from J, with 10 bases in between. The CDR3 totals 15 residues. CDR3 DNA: TGTGCCAGTAGTATCGCGGACGGATCCTACAATGAGCAGTTCTTC. Residues: CASSIADGSYNEQFF.

As regards this clonotype: An end of the junction differs from the germline gene, which may be a read error. The chain links TRBV7-2 to TRBJ1-5; tentatively, D is TRBD1 (6 bases). Germline V lookup: CDR1 SGHTA, CDR2 FQGNSA. CDR3 length: 15 residues. This CDR3 is CASSLTGGGNQLQHF. Here the CDR3 DNA reads TGTGCCAGCAGCTTAACTGGGGGCGGCAATCAGCTCCAGCATTTT.

The chain carries TRBV2 and TRBJ2-2; 11 bases fit TRBD2. V lost 6 bases, J lost 4 bases, and 7 bases stayed unmatched. This CDR3 region has 16 residues. Per germline, CDR1 SNHLY and CDR2 FYNNEI. CDR3 DNA sequence: TGTGCCAGCAGCCAGACTAGCGGGGAGGTCACCGGGGAGCTGTTTTTT. Its protein product is CASSQTSGEVTGELFF.

This clonotype was counted between two and nine times. This sequence joins TRBV12-3 or TRBV12-4 and TRBJ2-5; 9 nucleotides match TRBD1. Losses at the gene ends were 3 bases for V and 2 bases for J; bases not matched to a gene: 4. This CDR3 has 15 residues. CDR3 coding DNA: TGTGCCAGCAGTTTGTGGGACAGGGCTCAAGAGACCCAGTACTTC. Translated, it gives CASSLWDRAQETQYF.

Notes on this clonotype: A much larger clone sits a single nucleotide away, making a read error possible. The rearrangement links TRBV7-6 to TRBJ2-2, with D maybe TRBD2 (5 bases). From germline, CDR1 is SGHVS and CDR2 FNYEAQ. This CDR3 has 13 amino acids. Here the CDR3 DNA reads TGTGCCAGCAGCCTCAGCTTCACCGGGGAGCTGCTTTTT. Amino acids: CASSLSFTGELLF. Full variable domain (outside the CDR3, taken from reference TRBV7-6 and TRBJ2-2): GAGVSQSPRYKVTKRGQDVALRCDPISGHVSLYWYRQALGQGPEFLTYFNYEAQQDKSGLPNDRFSAERPEGSISTLTIQRTEQRDSAMYRCASSLSFTGELLFGEGSRLTVL.

The sample holds a few counts of this clonotype. V is TRBV4-2 and J is TRBJ2-4, with D perhaps TRBD2 (6 bases). The CDR3 is 15 residues long. Germline assignment: CDR1 LGHNA and CDR2 YNFKEQ. V was shortened by 0 bases and J by 4 bases, with 10 bases between the two germline ends. CDR3: CASSQEDSGKNIQYF. Here the CDR3 DNA reads TGTGCCAGCAGCCAAGAGGATAGCGGAAAAAACATTCAGTACTTC.

The chain combines TRBV7-9 with TRBJ1-1; a weak D match, TRBD1 (5 bases). There are 15 residues in the CDR3. Trimming removed 1 base at V and 0 bases at J, with 9 bases between. Germline-derived CDR1 and CDR2 are SEHNR and FQNEAQ (reference sequence). In DNA, the CDR3 is TGTGCCAGCAGCTTAGGCCGGGGCGTGAACACTGAAGCTTTCTTT. Protein: CASSLGRGVNTEAFF.

A few counts support this clonotype. The J gene is TRBJ2-1, the V gene TRBV18, with a weak D call TRBD1 (6 bases). There are 16 residues in the CDR3. Trimming cost V 8 bases and J 8 bases, with 25 bases left between them. Germline values: CDR1 KGHSH, CDR2 LQKENI. The CDR3 spells CASTTSGPGASDEQFF. The DNA of the CDR3 is TGTGCCAGCACCACCTCCGGGCCAGGGGCGTCCGATGAGCAGTTCTTC.

On this clonotype: Since a much larger clone is just one base distant, this may be a read error. The chain carries TRBV7-4 and TRBJ2-4; D gene uncertain. The CDR3 has 14 residues. Looked up from germline, CDR1 is SGHVT and CDR2 is SQSDAQ. Trimming stripped 1 base from V and 2 bases from J, with 6 bases between. The CDR3 spells CASSLDSTKNIQYF. In DNA, the CDR3 is TGTGCCAGCAGCTTAGATTCGACCAAAAACATTCAGTACTTC.

The chain employs TRBV14 and TRBJ1-2; D possibly corresponds to TRBD1 (6 bases). In germline, CDR1 is SGHDN, CDR2 FVKESK. The CDR3 runs 13 residues. V lost 4 bases and J lost 13, with 19 bases in between. For the CDR3, the DNA is TGTGCCAGCAGCCCCGGGGGACACCCCCAAACCACCTTC. This translates into CASSPGGHPQTTF.

The chain employs TRBV5-1 and TRBJ1-1; unclear D gene. Trimming left V 3 bases short and J 8 bases short, with 11 bases between. In germline, CDR1 is SGHRS, CDR2 YFSETQ. This CDR3 has 12 residues. The CDR3 DNA reads TGCGCCAGCAGCTCTACCCCCCCGGAAGCTTTCTTT. Amino acids: CASSSTPPEAFF. Looking up the rest from reference TRBV5-1 and TRBJ1-1 gives the full variable domain: KAGVTQTPRYLIKTRGQQVTLSCSPISGHRSVSWYQQTPGQGLQFLFEYFSETQRNKGNFPGRFSGRQFSNSRSEMNVSTLELGDSALYLCASSSTPPEAFFGQGTRLTVV.

The chain couples TRBV6-2 or TRBV6-3 to TRBJ2-7; 9 bases match TRBD1. This CDR3 region has 14 residues. Germline V gene sequence: CDR1 MNHEY, CDR2 SVGEGT. V trimming: 0 bases; J trimming: 6 bases; junction bases outside the gene matches: 3. CDR3 in amino acids: CASSYSGQGIEQYV. CDR3 nucleotide sequence: TGTGCCAGCAGTTACTCGGGACAGGGAATCGAGCAGTACGTC.

The chain has TRBV25-1 and TRBJ1-2; D unclear. Germline loops: CDR1 MGHDK, CDR2 SYGVNS. The length of the CDR3 is 13 residues. V was clipped by 10 bases and J by 8 bases, with 20 bases between them. The DNA of the CDR3 is TGTGCCACCCCCTTGACTTATTCTGGAGGCTACACCTTC. Protein sequence: CATPLTYSGGYTF.

The chain is built from TRBV28 and TRBJ2-2, with TRBD1 identical over 8 bases. The CDR3 runs 16 residues. Unmatched junction bases numbered 6, after V lost 5 bases and J lost 1 base. The germline V gene encodes CDR1 MDHEN and CDR2 SYDVKM. DNA for the CDR3: TGTGCCAGCAGTAGCAGGGGGCGCGGGAACACCGGGGAGCTGTTTTTT. It is translated as CASSSRGRGNTGELFF.

V and J are TRBV20-1 and TRBJ2-3, with 8 bases identical to TRBD2. With V trimmed by 6 bases and J by 2 bases, 13 bases remained unmatched. The germline V gene encodes CDR1 DFQATT and CDR2 SNEGSKA (reference sequence). This CDR3 is 16 amino acids long. This CDR3 is CSAPTTLAGLTDTQYF. CDR3 DNA: TGCAGTGCCCCTACCACCCTAGCGGGCCTCACAGATACGCAGTATTTT.

As concerns this clonotype: A much larger clone is a single base away; this may be a read error. The chain recombines TRBV7-8 with TRBJ2-3, with D unclear. Looked up from germline, CDR1 is SGHVS and CDR2 is FQNEAQ. This CDR3 has 12 amino acids. The DNA of the CDR3 is TGTGCCAGCAGAGACACTTCAGATATGCAGTATTTT. The encoded protein is CASRDTSDMQYF. Together with reference TRBV7-8 and TRBJ2-3, the CDR3 gives the full variable domain: GAGVSQSPRYKVAKRGQDVALRCDPISGHVSLFWYQQALGQGPEFLTYFQNEAQLDKSGLPSDRFFAERPEGSVSTLKIQRTQQEDSAVYLCASRDTSDMQYFGPGTRLTVL.

This clonotype was counted between two and nine times. The CDR3 loop is CAISTNSYNEQFF. CDR3 nucleotides: TGTGCCATCAGTACAAACAGCTACAATGAGCAGTTCTTC. J is TRBJ2-1 and V is TRBV10-3; D is ambiguous. V was pared by 5 bases and J by 3 bases, with 8 bases between. The CDR3 is 13 amino acids. The germline V gene has CDR1 ENHRY and CDR2 SYGVKD.

This chain uses TRBV20-1 with TRBJ2-5; D is ambiguous. Germline V CDR1 and CDR2: DFQATT, SNEGSKA (reference sequence). Trimming removed 8 bases at V and 2 bases at J, with 12 bases between. The CDR3 sequence is 12 residues long. The CDR3 loop is CSPHRPQETQYF. In DNA, the CDR3 is TGCAGTCCCCACCGGCCTCAAGAGACCCAGTACTTC.

This clonotype was detected ten times or more. The rearrangement links TRBV7-3 to TRBJ2-1; possibly TRBD1 for D (5 bases). V was pared by 5 bases and J by 7 bases, with 21 bases between. Germline CDR1 and CDR2: SGHTA and FQGTGA. The length of the CDR3 is 16 residues. CDR3 DNA: TGTGCCAGCAGCCCGACCTCTCTGGGGCCAAGAAATGAGCAGTTCTTC. Translated, it gives CASSPTSLGPRNEQFF. Full variable domain (missing parts from reference TRBV7-3 and TRBJ2-1): GAGVSQTPSNKVTEKGKYVELRCDPISGHTALYWYRQSLGQGPEFLIYFQGTGAADDSGLPNDRFFAVRPEGSVSTLKIQRTERGDSAVYLCASSPTSLGPRNEQFFGPGTRLTVL.

This clonotype was counted at least ten times. Here the CDR3 DNA reads TGTGCCAGCAGTTACTCGACATTAGAGAGGGGTCCGACCGGGGAGCTGTTTTTT. Translating gives CASSYSTLERGPTGELFF. The rearrangement joins TRBV6-2 or TRBV6-3 to TRBJ2-2, with D perhaps matching TRBD1 or TRBD2 (5 bases each). The CDR3 has 18 amino acids. Germline V gene lookup returns CDR1 MNHEY and CDR2 SVGEGT. Trimming took off 0 bases at V and 5 bases at J, with 19 bases between the two ends.

This clonotype was seen many times. The chain employs TRBV7-9 and TRBJ1-1; TRBD1 matches at 7 bases. Germline loops: CDR1 SEHNR, CDR2 FQNEAQ (reference sequence). V was clipped by 5 bases and J by 7 bases; unmatched bases: 19. The CDR3 runs to 17 residues. CDR3 protein: CASSTEETGLPRGEAFF. The CDR3 nucleotides are TGTGCCAGCAGCACAGAAGAGACAGGGCTCCCTAGGGGTGAAGCTTTCTTT. The full variable domain, with the rest looked up from reference TRBV7-9 and TRBJ1-1, is DTGVSQNPRHKITKRGQNVTFRCDPISEHNRLYWYRQTLGQGPEFLTYFQNEAQLEKSRLLSDRFSAERPKGSFSTLEIQRTEQGDSAMYLCASSTEETGLPRGEAFFGQGTRLTVV.

The chain is built from TRBV4-1 and TRBJ1-1, with D possibly TRBD1 on 5 matching bases. The CDR3 is 17 residues long. V was clipped by 4 bases and J by 1 base, with 19 bases between them. CDR1 MGHRA and CDR2 YSYEKL come from the germline V gene. The CDR3 DNA reads TGCGCCAGCAGCCTCCGCATTGGTCGGGGCCCGAACACTGAAGCTTTCTTT. Translation: CASSLRIGRGPNTEAFF.